The 28 T cell receptor beta chains below were found in one sample sequenced in a study of post-analysis software for immune sequencing data. General observations from the study: Patients carried roughly 5 TRBV segments more frequently than controls did, and TRBV5-6, TRBV5-1 and TRBV20-1 were among them.

The TCR beta cDNA libraries carried unique molecular identifiers. TCRdb independently ran MiXCR on the PCR reads; one entry per CDR3 protein. The sample records 350,000 to 450,000 distinct CDR3 sequences, less than 40% being singletons. For these TCRs, the target antigens are not known. Specimen: blood. These receptors all stem from a girl aged 10-17 years with multiple sclerosis.

V and J are TRBV6-6 and TRBJ2-7; D uncertain. The ends were cut back, 8 bases at V and 1 base at J, with 15 bases in the middle. Germline values: CDR1 MNHNY, CDR2 SVGAGI (reference sequence). The CDR3 totals 14 residues. Here the CDR3 reads CASGPDPSSYEQYF. In DNA form, the CDR3 reads TGTGCCAGCGGGCCCGACCCCTCTTCCTACGAGCAGTACTTC.

The rearrangement joins TRBV5-1 to TRBJ2-2; D is perhaps TRBD1 (8 bases). Germline CDR1 is SGHRS and CDR2 is YFSETQ. The CDR3 loop spans 16 amino acids. V dropped 4 bases and J dropped 5 bases, with 18 bases sitting between them. CDR3 DNA: TGCGCCAGCAGCGATTCAGACAGGGGAGGGACCGGGGAGCTGTTTTTT. Translating it yields CASSDSDRGGTGELFF. The full variable domain, completed using reference TRBV5-1 and TRBJ2-2, is KAGVTQTPRYLIKTRGQQVTLSCSPISGHRSVSWYQQTPGQGLQFLFEYFSETQRNKGNFPGRFSGRQFSNSRSEMNVSTLELGDSALYLCASSDSDRGGTGELFFGEGSRLTVL.

This chain links TRBV20-1 with TRBJ1-5, with TRBD1 matching 7 bases. CDR3 length: 15 residues. V lost 5 bases, J lost 9 bases, and 16 bases stayed unmatched. Germline V CDR1 and CDR2: DFQATT, SNEGSKA (reference sequence). The CDR3: CSAARTGEWVRPQHF. Written as DNA, the CDR3 is TGCAGTGCTGCCCGAACAGGGGAATGGGTGAGGCCCCAGCATTTT.

This clonotype was counted once. The chain employs TRBV28 and TRBJ1-5; D not certain. The CDR3 loop spans 13 amino acids. Deletions cut 5 bases from V and 12 bases from J, with 17 bases between. CDR1 MDHEN and CDR2 SYDVKM come from the germline V gene. The DNA for the CDR3 is TGTGCCAGCAGTCCCCTGTTTATTAGTGACCAGCATTTT. This translates into CASSPLFISDQHF.

This clonotype was seen repeatedly, ten times or more. The rearrangement uses TRBV5-1 and TRBJ1-5; D call uncertain. The V gene lost 0 bases and the J gene lost 0 bases, with 7 bases spanning the gap. Germline V gene sequence: CDR1 SGHRS, CDR2 YFSETQ. The CDR3 covers 15 residues. CDR3 loop: CASSLVGDSNQPQHF. The CDR3 DNA reads as TGCGCCAGCAGCTTGGTCGGGGATAGCAATCAGCCCCAGCATTTT.

This clonotype was counted a few times. This rearrangement joins TRBV4-1 to TRBJ2-4, with no clear D. In germline, CDR1 is MGHRA, CDR2 YSYEKL. The V end was cut by 4 bases, the J end by 0 bases, with 7 bases between. The CDR3 is 14 amino acids. The CDR3 loop reads CASSRELAKNIQYF. In nucleotides, the CDR3 is TGCGCCAGCAGCCGCGAGTTAGCCAAAAACATTCAGTACTTC.

This chain links TRBV11-2 with TRBJ2-1, with TRBD1 matching over 11 bases. Germline trimming cut 1 base from V and 4 bases from J; bases unmatched to any gene: 15. The CDR3 contains 20 residues. CDR1 is SGHAT, CDR2 FQNNGV, per germline. DNA for the CDR3: TGTGCCAGCAGCTTAGCGACCCGGGACAGGGGGAAGGGGCAGTACAATGAGCAGTTCTTC. It translates to CASSLATRDRGKGQYNEQFF.

The chain combines TRBV3-1 with TRBJ2-1; TRBD2 agrees at 9 bases. V lost 0 bases to trimming and J lost 8 bases; unmatched junction nucleotides: 5. Germline values: CDR1 LGHDT, CDR2 YNNKEL (reference sequence). The CDR3 loop spans 15 amino acids. The CDR3 here is CASSQDSGGVDEQFF. CDR3 DNA: TGTGCCAGCAGCCAAGATAGCGGGGGAGTCGATGAGCAGTTCTTC.

The rearrangement uses TRBV29-1 and TRBJ1-2; no firm D call. Trimming shortened V by 7 bases and J by 0 bases, and 15 bases separated the two germline ends. The CDR3 has 14 amino acids. CDR1 SQVTM and CDR2 ANQGSEA come from the germline V gene. DNA of the CDR3: TGCAGCGCCCGGGCCGAATCGACTAACTATGGCTACACCTTC. Translation gives CSARAESTNYGYTF.

In the case of this clonotype: A read error may produce the germline difference seen at one junction end. The gene calls are TRBV4-3 and TRBJ2-3; possible D gene TRBD2, 7 bases. The CDR3 runs 17 residues. Germline V CDR1 and CDR2: LGHNA, YSLEER. In nucleotides, the CDR3 is TGCGCCAGCAGCCAAGATCCGGGGGGCCATGGGAAAGATGCGCAGTATTTT. Its translation is CASSQDPGGHGKDAQYF.

There are many counts of this clonotype. V and J are TRBV5-5 and TRBJ2-5; 10 bases line up with TRBD2. This CDR3 has 16 amino acids. Germline assignment: CDR1 SGHKS and CDR2 YYEKEE (reference sequence). V trimming: 4 bases; J trimming: 4 bases; junction bases outside the gene matches: 10. The chain's CDR3 is CASSRAAGGAIETQYF. CDR3 nucleotides: TGTGCCAGCAGCCGGGCAGCGGGGGGGGCTATAGAGACCCAGTACTTC.

V is TRBV21-1 and J is TRBJ2-3; the table gives TRBD1 as D, unverified against the DNA. TRBV21-1 is a recognized pseudogene. This CDR3 spans 16 amino acids. This chain's CDR3 is CASSKALAGATDTQYF. The CDR3 coding sequence is TGTGCCAGCAGCAAAGCGCTAGCGGGGGCCACAGATACGCAGTATTTT.

The V and J genes are TRBV6-2 or TRBV6-3 and TRBJ1-1, with D possibly being TRBD1 (6 bases). The CDR3 is 16 amino acids. The germline V gene encodes CDR1 MNHEY and CDR2 SVGEGT. V was pared by 5 bases and J by 4 bases, with 20 bases between. CDR3 sequence reads: CASSLYREGGFTEAFF. For the CDR3, the DNA is TGTGCCAGCAGTCTCTACAGGGAAGGGGGTTTCACTGAAGCTTTCTTT.

This clonotype was counted a few times. V is TRBV15 and J is TRBJ2-5; D perhaps matches TRBD1 (5 bases). The germline CDR1 and CDR2 sequences are LNHNV and YYDKDF (reference sequence). The CDR3 sequence is 12 residues long. With 8 bases removed from V and 5 bases from J, the gap between germline ends came to 12 bases. CDR3 coding DNA: TGTGCCACCCGAGACAGTCGGGAGACCCAGTACTTC. This gives the protein CATRDSRETQYF. The whole variable domain, remainder taken from reference TRBV15 and TRBJ2-5, is DAMVIQNPRYQVTQFGKPVTLSCSQTLNHNVMYWYQQKSSQAPKLLFHYYDKDFNNEADTPDNFQSRRPNTSFCFLDIRSPGLGDTAMYLCATRDSRETQYFGPGTRLLVL.

This clonotype was detected once. The junction shows a germline mismatch at one end, possibly a read error. The chain joins TRBV4-2 to TRBJ1-1; no clear D gene. Germline V lookup: CDR1 LGHNA, CDR2 YNFKEQ. The CDR3 has 15 residues. CDR3 amino acids: CAGSPGFQRNTEAFF. In DNA, the CDR3 is TGTGCCGGCAGCCCCGGGTTCCAGAGGAACACTGAAGCTTTCTTT.

The chain couples TRBV6-5 to TRBJ2-7; 9 positions match TRBD2. J gave up 7 bases and V 2 bases, and 9 bases lay outside the gene matches. The CDR3 is made up of 15 amino acids. CDR1 MNHEY and CDR2 SVGAGI come from the germline V gene. The CDR3 reads CASSYLSGGPREQYF. The CDR3 region has the DNA TGTGCCAGCAGTTACCTCAGCGGGGGGCCCAGGGAGCAGTACTTC.

This clonotype has only a few counts. The chain uses TRBV12-3 or TRBV12-4 and TRBJ2-3; TRBD1 is a possible D gene (6 bases). Trimming took off 6 bases at V and 5 bases at J, with 15 bases between the two ends. This CDR3 comprises 14 residues. The CDR3 spells CASSLAGVGDTQYF. As DNA, the CDR3 is TGTGCCAGCAGCCTCGCAGGGGTAGGAGATACGCAGTATTTT.

The chain links TRBV11-2 to TRBJ1-1; D may be TRBD1 (5 bases). Germline CDR1 and CDR2: SGHAT and FQNNGV. CDR3 length: 16 amino acids. V was cut by 2 bases and J by 5 bases, with 18 bases left in between. The CDR3: CASSLFGTDGGTEAFF. The CDR3 DNA follows: TGTGCCAGCAGCTTATTTGGGACGGACGGAGGGACTGAAGCTTTCTTT.

This clonotype appeared many times. The chain combines TRBV6-5 with TRBJ1-2; 11 bases align to TRBD1. After removal of 6 bases from V and 7 bases from J, the junction contained 10 bases not matched to a gene. CDR1 and CDR2 from the germline V gene are MNHEY and SVGAGI. This CDR3 is built from 15 residues. The CDR3 DNA reads as TGTGCCAGCAGAGGACAGGGGGCCGGGCGTGGTGGCTACACCTTC. It specifies CASRGQGAGRGGYTF.

In its sample, this clonotype was seen a few times. J is TRBJ2-6 and V is TRBV12-3 or TRBV12-4; D perhaps matches TRBD1 (6 bases). The ends were cut back, 5 bases at V and 13 bases at J, with 15 bases in the middle. The CDR3 covers 13 residues. This CDR3 reads CASSPTGINVLTF. The CDR3 DNA reads TGTGCCAGCAGTCCTACAGGGATTAATGTCCTGACTTTC.

This clonotype was counted between two and nine times. The gene calls are TRBV6-5 and TRBJ2-3; 9 bases are shared with TRBD1. J lost 4 bases, V lost 6 bases, and 5 bases had no gene match. The CDR3 consists of 14 residues. Germline assignment: CDR1 MNHEY and CDR2 SVGAGI. CDR3 residues: CASRSTGGADTQYF. The DNA for the CDR3 is TGTGCCAGCAGGTCGACAGGGGGGGCAGATACGCAGTATTTT.

The V call is TRBV7-9, the J call TRBJ1-1; a weak D match, TRBD1 (5 bases). With 4 bases removed from V and 5 bases from J, the gap between germline ends came to 20 bases. Germline V CDR1 and CDR2: SEHNR, FQNEAQ (reference sequence). The CDR3 runs 16 residues. CDR3 sequence: CASSSPAPVKGTEAFF. The CDR3 coding sequence is TGTGCCAGCAGCTCCCCGGCCCCGGTAAAGGGGACTGAAGCTTTCTTT.

The chain uses TRBV20-1 and TRBJ2-1; D remains ambiguous. The V gene lost 2 bases and the J gene lost 3 bases, with 11 bases spanning the gap. The CDR3 consists of 14 residues. In germline, CDR1 is DFQATT, CDR2 SNEGSKA (reference sequence). For the CDR3, the DNA is TGCAGTGCTAGACTGGAGACCCACTACAATGAGCAGTTCTTC. It yields the protein CSARLETHYNEQFF.

As concerns this clonotype: A read error may produce the germline difference seen at one junction end. J is TRBJ1-2 and V is TRBV5-4; D remains ambiguous. Looked up from germline, CDR1 is SGHNT and CDR2 is YYREEE (reference sequence). The CDR3 runs to 14 residues. The CDR3 protein is CASSLAGQNCGYTF. CDR3 nucleotides: TGTGCCAGCAGCTTGGCCGGGCAGAACTGTGGCTACACCTTC. Based on the CDR3 plus reference TRBV5-4 and TRBJ1-2, the full variable domain is ETGVTQSPTHLIKTRGQQVTLRCSSQSGHNTVSWYQQALGQGPQFIFQYYREEENGRGNFPPRFSGLQFPNYSSELNVNALELDDSALYLCASSLAGQNCGYTFGSGTRLTVV.

This clonotype was observed many times. The chain employs TRBV6-5 and TRBJ2-1; D is tentatively TRBD1 or TRBD2 (5 bases each). CDR1 is MNHEY and CDR2 is SVGAGI in the germline V gene. The CDR3 loop spans 14 amino acids. The V end lost 7 bases, the J end lost 8 bases, and 18 bases lay between the germline ends. In DNA, the CDR3 is TGTGCCAGCACTGCCCCGGGACCGCGGGATGAGCAGTTCTTC. Translation gives CASTAPGPRDEQFF.

This chain joins TRBV19 and TRBJ1-5; D perhaps matches TRBD1 (6 bases). V shed 1 base and J shed 0 bases, with 10 bases lying between them. The CDR3 runs to 16 residues. Germline CDR1 LNHDA, CDR2 SQIVND (reference sequence). The CDR3 sequence is CASSIVRTDSNQPQHF. CDR3 sequence (DNA): TGTGCCAGTAGTATAGTAAGGACAGATAGCAATCAGCCCCAGCATTTT.

Concerning this clonotype: An end of the junction differs from the germline gene, which may be a read error. The CDR3 DNA follows: TGCAGGGCTAGAGGAGACGACAACGAGCAGTACTTC. This codes for CRARGDDNEQYF. The V call is TRBV20-1, the J call TRBJ2-7; D is uncertain. CDR1 and CDR2 from the germline V gene are DFQATT and SNEGSKA (reference sequence). The CDR3 is 12 amino acids.

This clonotype was detected a few times. The chain carries TRBV6-6 and TRBJ1-2; perhaps TRBD1 as D (5 bases). V lost 2 bases, J lost 6 bases, and 19 bases lay in between. The CDR3 spans 16 residues. CDR1 and CDR2 (germline): MNHNY, SVGAGI (reference sequence). The DNA for the CDR3 is TGTGCCAGCAGTTACCAGCAAGTTCAGGGTGAGGATGGCTACACCTTC. Translation: CASSYQQVQGEDGYTF.